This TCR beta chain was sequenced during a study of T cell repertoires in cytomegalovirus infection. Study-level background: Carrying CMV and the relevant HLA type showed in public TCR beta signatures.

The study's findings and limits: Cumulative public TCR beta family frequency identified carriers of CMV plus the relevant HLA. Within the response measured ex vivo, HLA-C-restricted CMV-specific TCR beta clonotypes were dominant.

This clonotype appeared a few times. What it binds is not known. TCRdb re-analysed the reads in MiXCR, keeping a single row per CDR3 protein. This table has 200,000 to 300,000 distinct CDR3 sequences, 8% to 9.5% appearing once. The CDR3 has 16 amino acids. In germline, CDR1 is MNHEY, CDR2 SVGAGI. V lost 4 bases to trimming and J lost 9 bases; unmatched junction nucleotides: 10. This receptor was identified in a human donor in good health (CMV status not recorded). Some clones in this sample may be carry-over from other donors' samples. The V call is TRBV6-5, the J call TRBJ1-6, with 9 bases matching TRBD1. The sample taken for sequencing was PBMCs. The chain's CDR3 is CASSSSGTGLGSPLHF. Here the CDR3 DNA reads TGTGCCAGCAGTTCCTCCGGGACAGGGTTAGGTTCACCCCTCCACTTT.